A selection of T cell receptor beta chains follows, all from one sample in a study of blood T cells in healthy people across ages. MiXCR was run by TCRdb on the 5' RACE reads, yielding one entry per CDR3 protein. The profile covers about 1,800,000 distinct CDR3 sequences, with roughly 28% appearing a single time and roughly 8% taken by the ten largest. The specimen was blood. The receptors were gathered from a woman in her twenties or thirties in good health. The CDR3 runs from the conserved cysteine through the conserved F or W. Fields, in order: J gene, CDR3 length, D gene, V gene, clone size, CDR3 DNA, CDR3 protein. The D gene is left open where the match is weak. A row's size may be missing; if present it is once, few, many or a size class.

TRBJ2-1 14 TRBD2 TRBV20-1 - TGCAGTGCTAGAGACCCTAGCGGGAAAAATGAGCAGTTCTTC CSARDPSGKNEQFF
TRBJ2-5 16 TRBD2 TRBV7-2 - TGTGCCAGCAGCATCCCGGGACTAGCGGATCAAGAGACCCAGTACTTC CASSIPGLADQETQYF
TRBJ2-3 13 TRBD2 TRBV24-1 - TGTGCCACCGCTAGCGGGGGTAGAGATACGCAGTATTTT CATASGGRDTQYF
TRBJ2-4 14 TRBD1 TRBV20-1 - TGCAGTGCCAGCAACCGGGACAGGGTGGGGGAGCAGTACTTC CSASNRDRVGEQYF
TRBJ2-1 11 - TRBV12-3/TRBV12-4 many TGTGCCAGCAGTACTCGGGATGAGCAGTTCTTC CASSTRDEQFF
TRBJ2-5 14 TRBD1 TRBV5-1 few TGCGCCAGCAGCACCCAGGGGGCCAGGGAGACCCAGTACTTC CASSTQGARETQYF
TRBJ1-5 15 - TRBV12-3/TRBV12-4 few TGTGCCAGCAGTAGGACAGTGGGGAGCAATCAGCCCCAGCATTTT CASSRTVGSNQPQHF
TRBJ2-3 15 TRBD1 TRBV9 many TGTGCCAGCAGCGTAGGGGACAGGGTGACAGATACGCAGTATTTT CASSVGDRVTDTQYF
TRBJ2-1 15 - TRBV27 few TGTGCCAGCAGCTTAGCTGGCATACGGCACAATGAGCAGTTCTTC CASSLAGIRHNEQFF
TRBJ1-5 12 - TRBV27 - TGTGCCAGCGGTCAGGGAAGGCAGCCCCAGCATTTT CASGQGRQPQHF
TRBJ1-2 12 - TRBV2 few TGTGCCAGCAGTGCCAACAGGGCTGGCTACACCTTC CASSANRAGYTF
TRBJ2-3 15 - TRBV19 - TGTGCCAGTAGTACCACGGGGCCTAGCACATATACGCAGTATTTT CASSTTGPSTYTQYF
TRBJ1-2 15 TRBD1 TRBV6-1 few TGTGCCAGCAGTGACTGGAGGGACAGGGGTCGGGGCTACACCTTC CASSDWRDRGRGYTF
TRBJ1-5 16 - TRBV14 few TGTGCCAGCAGCGATCGAGCAGGAGCCAACAATCAGCCCCAGCATTTT CASSDRAGANNQPQHF
TRBJ2-7 12 - TRBV12-3/TRBV12-4 few TGTGCCAGCAGTACTGAAAGGGACGAGCAGTACTTC CASSTERDEQYF
TRBJ2-7 13 - TRBV2 - TGTGCCAGCACCGTGAGGATAGTAGACGAGCAGTACTTC CASTVRIVDEQYF
TRBJ1-2 14 - TRBV6-6 many TGTGCCAGCAGGACCGGACAGAGAGCCTATGGCTACACCTTC CASRTGQRAYGYTF
TRBJ2-7 17 - TRBV20-1 few TGCAGTGCTAGCCGAGAGGCAGGGCCACTCTATACCTACGAGCAGTACTTC CSASREAGPLYTYEQYF
TRBJ2-2 16 TRBD1 TRBV24-1 - TGTGCCACCAGTGGGGTCTGGACAGGGTCCGCCGGGGAGCTGTTTTTT CATSGVWTGSAGELFF
TRBJ2-7 14 - TRBV7-2 - TGTGCCAGCAGCTCGGCACAGGGTGCCTACGAGCAGTACTTC CASSSAQGAYEQYF
TRBJ2-1 20 TRBD2 TRBV6-1 few TGTGCCAGCACCGACCGGACTAGCGGGAGATCGGTAATCTATCCGGAGACCCAGTTCTTC CASTDRTSGRSVIYPETQFF
TRBJ2-7 13 - TRBV12-3/TRBV12-4 - TGTGCCAGCAGCACCGGGAGCCTGGAGGAGCAGTACTTC CASSTGSLEEQYF
TRBJ1-1 10 - TRBV20-1 few TGCAGTGCTAGCTCGACTGAAGCTTTCTTT CSASSTEAFF
TRBJ2-5 16 TRBD2 TRBV28 many TGTGCCAGCAGTTTATTCGCTAGCGGGCGTCAAGAGACCCAGTACTTC CASSLFASGRQETQYF
TRBJ2-7 14 - TRBV25-1 few TGTGCCAGCAGTGCCTCAGGGATCCGCTACGAGCAGTACTTC CASSASGIRYEQYF
TRBJ1-1 10 - TRBV29-1 - TGCAGCGCTGCTGGGACTGAAGCTTTCTTT CSAAGTEAFF
TRBJ2-1 14 - TRBV20-1 - TGCAGTCCAGTAAAGCGAAGCTCCTACAATGAGCAGTTCTTC CSPVKRSSYNEQFF
TRBJ2-7 13 - TRBV28 - TGTGCCTTCCCGAGCAGGTACATCTACGAGCAGTACTTC CAFPSRYIYEQYF
TRBJ2-1 15 TRBD2 TRBV12-3/TRBV12-4 - TGTGCCAGCAGTGGGACTAGCGGGCATTACAATGAGCAGTTCTTC CASSGTSGHYNEQFF
TRBJ2-4 18 - TRBV2 many TGTGCCAGCAGAAGGGACAACGGAAAGCCACTAGCCAAAAACATTCAGTACTTC CASRRDNGKPLAKNIQYF
TRBJ2-7 12 TRBD1 TRBV7-9 once TGTACCAGCAGCTCAGGGGACAGCGAGCAGTACTTC CTSSSGDSEQYF
TRBJ1-5 14 - TRBV24-1 - TGTGCCACCAGTGGGGCGGGAAGCGGACAGCCCCAGCATTTT CATSGAGSGQPQHF
TRBJ2-1 16 TRBD2 TRBV6-6 - TGTGCCAGCAGTTACTCTTTTGCGGCGGGGGGCAATGAGCAGTTCTTC CASSYSFAAGGNEQFF
TRBJ2-1 16 - TRBV5-4 - TGTGCCAGCAGCGCCGGGGGAGGGGGTACCTACAATGAGCAGTTCTTC CASSAGGGGTYNEQFF
TRBJ2-7 18 - TRBV5-1 - TGCGCCAGCAGCTTTATAGGAGCCGGGATAACCTTAGCCTGCGAGCAGTACTTC CASSFIGAGITLACEQYF
TRBJ2-1 15 TRBD2 TRBV24-1 - TGTGCCACCGGAAAAGCGGGGTTCCCCTACAATGAGCAGTTCTTC CATGKAGFPYNEQFF
TRBJ2-2 16 - TRBV5-1 - TGCGCCAGCAGCTTGGCCGGGGACGGCAACACCGGGGAGCTGTTTTTT CASSLAGDGNTGELFF
TRBJ2-7 13 - TRBV7-9 - TGTGCCAGCAGCTTAGGGTTCCCCTACGAGCAGTACTTC CASSLGFPYEQYF
TRBJ1-3 15 - TRBV12-3/TRBV12-4 - TGTGCCAGCAGGTCCCTTTCGAGCTCTGGAAACACCATATATTTT CASRSLSSSGNTIYF
TRBJ1-5 13 - TRBV20-1 few TGCAGTGCTAGTACCACAATAAGCCAGCCCCAGCATTTT CSASTTISQPQHF
TRBJ2-5 14 - TRBV5-1 many TGCGCCAGCAGTTTTGGCGCAGGGCGAGAGACCCAGTACTTC CASSFGAGRETQYF
TRBJ2-5 12 - TRBV6-6 many TGTGCCAGCAGAGGGGGTAGGGAGACCCAGTACTTC CASRGGRETQYF
TRBJ2-1 13 - TRBV12-3/TRBV12-4 - TGTGCCAGCAGGGGGACGGTCTTTCCGGCGCAGTTCTTC CASRGTVFPAQFF